The 19 T cell receptor beta chains below all came from one sample that was sequenced in a study of immune characteristics of hereditary and idiopathic chronic pancreatitis. The pancreas tissue came from patients undergoing total pancreatectomy with islet autotransplantation. Clones were sequenced by immunoSEQ multiplex PCR, and TCRdb holds only the in-frame ones, with some missing. The sample holds 1,500 to 2,000 clones; about 74% are singletons and the top ten take about 48%. Sequenced material: pancreas tissue with hereditary chronic pancreatitis. The receptors shown here come from a human donor with chronic pancreatitis.

Points on this clone: The same CDR3 arises from other DNA sequences in this sample as well. V and J are TRBV29-1 and TRBJ2-3; TRBD2 aligns across 7 bases. CDR1 is SQVTM, CDR2 ANQGSEA, per germline. The J segment lost 4 bases and the V segment lost 1 base, leaving 5 bases of the junction unmatched. This CDR3 is built from 14 residues. CDR3 residues: CSVEGGRGADTQYF. In DNA, the CDR3 is TGCAGCGTTGAAGGGGGGAGGGGTGCAGATACGCAGTATTTT.

This rearrangement joins TRBV6-1 to TRBJ2-2; a possible D gene is TRBD2 (6 bases). Germline assignment: CDR1 MNHNS and CDR2 SASEGT. The CDR3 runs 14 residues. V was shortened by 3 bases and J by 3 bases, with 8 bases between the two germline ends. This CDR3 reads CASSDGRDTGELFF. CDR3 bases: TGTGCCAGCAGTGACGGGAGAGACACCGGGGAGCTGTTTTTT.

V gene TRBV7-8 combines with J gene TRBJ2-1, with 8 positions matching TRBD1. The germline V gene encodes CDR1 SGHVS and CDR2 FQNEAQ. V gave up 1 base and J gave up 3 bases; unmatched junction bases: 20. This CDR3 contains 21 residues. The CDR3 reads CASSLVLREGDTGGVYNEQFF. The DNA of the CDR3 is TGTGCCAGCAGCTTAGTGCTCAGGGAAGGCGATACAGGGGGTGTCTACAATGAGCAGTTCTTC.

The rearrangement links TRBV27 to TRBJ2-6; TRBD2 might be the D (6 bases). V was clipped by 5 bases and J by 0 bases, with 14 bases between them. This CDR3 comprises 17 residues. From germline, CDR1 is MNHEY and CDR2 SMNVEV (reference sequence). The CDR3 region is CASSPPGGHSGANVLTF. The CDR3 DNA reads as TGTGCCAGCAGTCCCCCAGGAGGGCACTCTGGGGCCAACGTCCTGACTTTC.

The V and J genes are TRBV5-1 and TRBJ2-7, with 11 nucleotides matching TRBD2. CDR1 is SGHRS, CDR2 YFSETQ, per germline. The ends lost 0 bases at V and 4 bases at J; junction bases unmatched: 3. There are 15 residues in the CDR3. The CDR3: CASSLETSGSYEQYF. The CDR3 nucleotides are TGCGCCAGCAGCTTGGAAACTAGCGGGAGTTACGAGCAGTACTTC.

V is TRBV2 and J is TRBJ2-6, with D uncertain. This CDR3 is built from 15 residues. The germline V gene has CDR1 SNHLY and CDR2 FYNNEI. V was shortened by 2 bases and J by 4 bases, with 9 bases between the two germline ends. This chain's CDR3 is CASSETGIGANVLTF. In DNA form, the CDR3 reads TGTGCCAGCAGTGAAACTGGGATAGGGGCCAACGTCCTGACTTTC. The full variable domain, completed using reference TRBV2 and TRBJ2-6, is EPEVTQTPSHQVTQMGQEVILRCVPISNHLYFYWYRQILGQKVEFLVSFYNNEISEKSEIFDDQFSVERPDGSNFTLKIRSTKLEDSAMYFCASSETGIGANVLTFGAGSRLTVL.

The rearrangement joins TRBV28 to TRBJ1-1; D is perhaps TRBD1 (5 bases). CDR1 and CDR2 (germline): MDHEN, SYDVKM. This CDR3 spans 12 amino acids. Trimming left V 9 bases short and J 4 bases short, with 12 bases between. The CDR3 protein is CASIWGGTEAFF. CDR3 DNA: TGTGCCAGTATATGGGGGGGCACTGAAGCTTTCTTT.

The chain recombines TRBV28 with TRBJ2-5, with unresolved D. The CDR3 has 11 amino acids. From germline, CDR1 is MDHEN and CDR2 SYDVKM. Trimming pared 4 bases from V and 7 bases from J, leaving 7 bases between. The CDR3 protein is CASSSQRTQYF. Here the CDR3 DNA reads TGTGCCAGCAGTTCGCAGCGGACCCAGTACTTC.

The chain couples TRBV7-9 to TRBJ2-3; TRBD1 aligns across 7 bases. This CDR3 spans 16 amino acids. J was trimmed by 2 bases and V by 5 bases; bases with no gene match: 10. Germline assignment: CDR1 SEHNR and CDR2 FQNEAQ (reference sequence). The DNA for the CDR3 is TGTGCCAGCAGCATCCAGGGACAGACTAACACAGATACGCAGTATTTT. This codes for CASSIQGQTNTDTQYF.

CDR3 protein: CASSPMGDLNEQFF. The CDR3 DNA sequence: TGTGCCAGCAGTCCAATGGGCGACCTCAATGAGCAGTTCTTC. This sequence joins TRBV7-6 and TRBJ2-1; D is ambiguous. The CDR3 is 14 residues long. V dropped 6 bases and J dropped 6 bases, with 15 bases sitting between them. Looked up from germline, CDR1 is SGHVS and CDR2 is FNYEAQ.

The rearrangement uses TRBV9 and TRBJ2-2; D ambiguous. This CDR3 has 13 residues. Germline V gene lookup returns CDR1 SGDLS and CDR2 YYNGEE. Deletions cut 3 bases from V and 0 bases from J, with 3 bases between. CDR3 protein: CASSGANTGELFF. CDR3 sequence (DNA): TGTGCCAGCAGCGGTGCGAACACCGGGGAGCTGTTTTTT.

The CDR3 loop is CASSMRQVYGYTF. The CDR3 nucleotides read TGTGCCAGTAGTATGCGACAGGTCTATGGCTACACCTTC. J is TRBJ1-2 and V is TRBV19; weak D call: TRBD1 (6 bases). Germline loops: CDR1 LNHDA, CDR2 SQIVND (reference sequence). The CDR3 contains 13 residues. V shed 3 bases and J shed 4 bases, with 9 bases lying between them. The full variable domain, rest sourced from reference TRBV19 and TRBJ1-2, is DGGITQSPKYLFRKEGQNVTLSCEQNLNHDAMYWYRQDPGQGLRLIYYSQIVNDFQKGDIAEGYSVSREKKESFPLTVTSAQKNPTAFYLCASSMRQVYGYTFGSGTRLTVV.

V usage is TRBV6-1 and J usage is TRBJ2-2; 7 bases align to TRBD2. Trimming took 1 base from V and 7 from J; bases not matched to a gene: 18. Per the germline V gene, CDR1 is MNHNS and CDR2 is SASEGT. The CDR3 spans 19 residues. The CDR3 protein is CASSEELNLAVRWNGELFF. The CDR3 nucleotides read TGTGCCAGCAGTGAAGAGTTGAACCTAGCGGTCCGGTGGAACGGGGAGCTGTTTTTT.

The rearrangement uses TRBV7-9 and TRBJ2-1; D not resolved. This CDR3 region has 13 residues. Germline V CDR1 and CDR2: SEHNR, FQNEAQ (reference sequence). Trimming took off 10 bases at V and 10 bases at J, with 20 bases between the two ends. The CDR3 here is CATQSSLRPEQFF. Here the CDR3 DNA reads TGTGCCACCCAGTCGTCCCTGAGACCCGAGCAGTTCTTC.

V usage is TRBV19 and J usage is TRBJ1-1; TRBD1 matches at 10 bases. CDR1 is LNHDA, CDR2 SQIVND, per germline (reference sequence). Trimming took 4 bases from V and 1 from J; bases not matched to a gene: 0. The CDR3 totals 14 residues. The CDR3 loop reads CASSRQGANTEAFF. The CDR3 nucleotides read TGTGCCAGTAGTAGACAGGGGGCGAACACTGAAGCTTTCTTT.

The V gene is TRBV6-4, the J gene TRBJ2-3, with 8 positions matching TRBD2. Germline CDR1 is MRHNA and CDR2 is SNTAGT. The trim removed 4 bases at V and 2 bases at J, leaving 8 bases unmatched. There are 16 residues in the CDR3. The CDR3 bases are TGTGCCAGCAGTGCCACAACTAGCGGACCCACAGATACGCAGTATTTT. Translating gives CASSATTSGPTDTQYF.

The chain is built from TRBV9 and TRBJ2-3; maybe TRBD1 (6 bases). The CDR3 loop spans 16 amino acids. Germline values: CDR1 SGDLS, CDR2 YYNGEE. V lost 3 bases to trimming and J lost 4 bases, with 18 bases between them. The CDR3 sequence: CASSASDRLGPDTQYF. CDR3 nucleotides: TGTGCCAGCAGCGCATCAGACAGGCTAGGGCCAGATACGCAGTATTTT.

Relative to its sample, this clone is large. The J gene is TRBJ2-2, the V gene TRBV19, with a possible D match to TRBD1 (6 bases). Germline-derived CDR1 and CDR2 are LNHDA and SQIVND (reference sequence). Trimming left V 3 bases short and J 4 bases short, with 9 bases between. The CDR3 consists of 14 residues. Here the CDR3 reads CASSMGHSTGELFF. CDR3 bases: TGTGCCAGTAGTATGGGACATAGCACCGGGGAGCTGTTTTTT.

This chain connects TRBV6-1 to TRBJ2-3; the D gene is possibly TRBD2 (6 bases). Germline CDR1 MNHNS, CDR2 SASEGT. The CDR3 runs 16 residues. Trimming left V 1 base short and J 4 bases short, with 15 bases between. The CDR3 loop reads CASSEEDGRGSDTQYF. CDR3 nucleotide sequence: TGTGCCAGCAGTGAAGAGGACGGGAGAGGCTCAGATACGCAGTATTTT.